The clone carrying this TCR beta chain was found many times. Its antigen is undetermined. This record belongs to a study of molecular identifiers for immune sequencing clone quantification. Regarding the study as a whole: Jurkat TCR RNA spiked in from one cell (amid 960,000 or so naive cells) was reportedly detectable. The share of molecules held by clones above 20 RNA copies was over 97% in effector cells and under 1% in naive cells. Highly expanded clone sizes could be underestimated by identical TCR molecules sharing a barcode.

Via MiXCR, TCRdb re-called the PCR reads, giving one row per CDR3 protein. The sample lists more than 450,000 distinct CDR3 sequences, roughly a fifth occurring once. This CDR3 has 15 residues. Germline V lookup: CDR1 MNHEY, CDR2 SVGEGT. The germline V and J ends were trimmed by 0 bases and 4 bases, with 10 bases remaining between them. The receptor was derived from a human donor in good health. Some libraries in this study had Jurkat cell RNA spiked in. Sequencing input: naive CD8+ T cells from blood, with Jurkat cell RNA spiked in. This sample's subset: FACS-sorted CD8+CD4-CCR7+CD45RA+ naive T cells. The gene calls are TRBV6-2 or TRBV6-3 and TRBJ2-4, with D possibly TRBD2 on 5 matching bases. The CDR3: CASSYSIGLKNIQYF. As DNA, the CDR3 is TGTGCCAGCAGTTACTCGATAGGACTTAAAAACATTCAGTACTTC.